This T cell receptor (beta chain) was captured in a study of blood T cell repertoires in COVID-19. For the study at large: Specimens from acute and convalescent COVID-19 originated in the United States, Italy and Spain.

Germline V CDR1 and CDR2: SGDLS, YYNGEE. The V and J ends lost 3 bases and 0 bases, in that order; junction bases with no gene match: 7. The CDR3 consists of 18 residues. Profiling relied on immunoSEQ multiplex PCR, and the TCRdb table lists in-frame clones only, not all of them. The data contain 490,000 or so clones, about nine tenths of them seen just once; the ten biggest clones take up more than 7.5%. The clonotype comes from a woman aged 55-70 years who had recovered from COVID-19. J is TRBJ2-2 and V is TRBV9, with 11 nucleotides matching TRBD1. The sample taken for sequencing was PBMCs or T cells enriched from blood (not recorded which). Written as DNA, the CDR3 is TGTGCCAGCAGCGAAAGGATGGGACAGGGGGCGAACACCGGGGAGCTGTTTTTT. Translating gives CASSERMGQGANTGELFF. Supplemented by reference TRBV9 and TRBJ2-2, the full variable domain reads DSGVTQTPKHLITATGQRVTLRCSPRSGDLSVYWYQQSLDQGLQFLIQYYNGEERAKGNILERFSAQQFPDLHSELNLSSLELGDSALYFCASSERMGQGANTGELFFGEGSRLTVL.